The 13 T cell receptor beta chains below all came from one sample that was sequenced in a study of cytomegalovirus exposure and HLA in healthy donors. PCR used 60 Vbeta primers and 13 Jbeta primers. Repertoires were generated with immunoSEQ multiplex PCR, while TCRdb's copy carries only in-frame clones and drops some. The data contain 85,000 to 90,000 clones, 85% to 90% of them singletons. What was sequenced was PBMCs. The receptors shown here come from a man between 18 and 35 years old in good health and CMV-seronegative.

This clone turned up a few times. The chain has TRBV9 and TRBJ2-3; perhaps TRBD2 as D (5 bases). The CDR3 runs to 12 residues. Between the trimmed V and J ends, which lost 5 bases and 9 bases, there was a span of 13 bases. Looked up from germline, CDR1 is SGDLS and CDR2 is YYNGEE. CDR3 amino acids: CASRGSEGTQYF. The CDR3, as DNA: TGTGCCAGCAGGGGTAGCGAGGGAACGCAGTATTTT.

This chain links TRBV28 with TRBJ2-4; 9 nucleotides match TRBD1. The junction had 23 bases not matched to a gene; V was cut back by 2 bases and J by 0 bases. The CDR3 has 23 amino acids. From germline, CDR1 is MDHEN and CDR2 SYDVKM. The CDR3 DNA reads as TGTGCCAGCAGTTTAGGCCCAGGACAGGGGACGCCCATGGTTGTGGGAGCCAAAAACATTCAGTACTTC. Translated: CASSLGPGQGTPMVVGAKNIQYF.

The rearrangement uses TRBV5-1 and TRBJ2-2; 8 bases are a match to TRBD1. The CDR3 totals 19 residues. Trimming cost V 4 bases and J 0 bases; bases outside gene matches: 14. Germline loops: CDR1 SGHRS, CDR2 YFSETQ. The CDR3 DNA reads TGCGCCAGCAGCATAACCGGGACAGGACCTCCTGCGAACACCGGGGAGCTGTTTTTT. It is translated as CASSITGTGPPANTGELFF.

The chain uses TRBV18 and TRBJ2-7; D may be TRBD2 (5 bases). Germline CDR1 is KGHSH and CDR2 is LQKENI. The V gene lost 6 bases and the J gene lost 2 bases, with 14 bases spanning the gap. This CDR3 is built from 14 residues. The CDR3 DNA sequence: TGTGCCAGCTCTACAGCGGTCGATACCTACGAGCAGTACTTC. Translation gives CASSTAVDTYEQYF.

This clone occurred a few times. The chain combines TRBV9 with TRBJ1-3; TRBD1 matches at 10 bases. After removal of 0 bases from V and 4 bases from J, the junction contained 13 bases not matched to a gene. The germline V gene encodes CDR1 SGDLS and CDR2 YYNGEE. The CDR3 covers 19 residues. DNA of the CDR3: TGTGCCAGCAGCGTAGTTGGTGTCGGACAGGGGGAGCAAGGAAACACCATATATTTT. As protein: CASSVVGVGQGEQGNTIYF. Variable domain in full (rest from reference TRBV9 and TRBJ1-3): DSGVTQTPKHLITATGQRVTLRCSPRSGDLSVYWYQQSLDQGLQFLIQYYNGEERAKGNILERFSAQQFPDLHSELNLSSLELGDSALYFCASSVVGVGQGEQGNTIYFGEGSWLTVV.

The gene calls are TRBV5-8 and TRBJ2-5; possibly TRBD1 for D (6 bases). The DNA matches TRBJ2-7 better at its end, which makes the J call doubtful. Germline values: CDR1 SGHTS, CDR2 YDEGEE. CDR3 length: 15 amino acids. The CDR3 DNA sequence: TGTGCCAGCAGCTTTGGGCCAGGGGCCGTGTACGAGCAGTACTTC. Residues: CASSFGPGAVYEQYF.

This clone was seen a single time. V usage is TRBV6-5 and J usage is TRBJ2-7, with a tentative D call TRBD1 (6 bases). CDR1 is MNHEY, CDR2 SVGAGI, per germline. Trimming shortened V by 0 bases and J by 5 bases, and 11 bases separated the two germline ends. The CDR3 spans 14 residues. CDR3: CASSYSRGSDEQYF. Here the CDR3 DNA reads TGTGCCAGCAGTTACTCGAGGGGGTCGGACGAGCAGTACTTC.

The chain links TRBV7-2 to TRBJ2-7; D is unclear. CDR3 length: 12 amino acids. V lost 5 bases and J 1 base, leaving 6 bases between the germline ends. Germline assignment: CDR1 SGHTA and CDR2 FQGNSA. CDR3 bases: TGTGCCAGCAGCCCCCAGTCCTACGAGCAGTACTTC. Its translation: CASSPQSYEQYF. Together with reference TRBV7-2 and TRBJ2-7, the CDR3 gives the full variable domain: GAGVSQSPSNKVTEKGKDVELRCDPISGHTALYWYRQSLGQGLEFLIYFQGNSAPDKSGLPSDRFSAERTGGSVSTLTIQRTQQEDSAVYLCASSPQSYEQYFGPGTRLTVT.

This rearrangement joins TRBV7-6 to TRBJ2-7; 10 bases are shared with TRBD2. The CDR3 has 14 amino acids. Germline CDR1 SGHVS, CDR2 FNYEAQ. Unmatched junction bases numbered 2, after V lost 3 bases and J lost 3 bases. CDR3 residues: CASSFSSGSYEQYF. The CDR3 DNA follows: TGTGCCAGCAGCTTCTCTAGCGGGAGCTACGAGCAGTACTTC.

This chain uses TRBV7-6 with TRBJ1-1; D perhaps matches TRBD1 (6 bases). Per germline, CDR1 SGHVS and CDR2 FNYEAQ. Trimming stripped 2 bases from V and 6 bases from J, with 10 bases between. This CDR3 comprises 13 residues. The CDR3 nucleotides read TGTGCCAGCAGCTTATCCAGGACAGCTGAAGCTTTCTTT. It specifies CASSLSRTAEAFF.

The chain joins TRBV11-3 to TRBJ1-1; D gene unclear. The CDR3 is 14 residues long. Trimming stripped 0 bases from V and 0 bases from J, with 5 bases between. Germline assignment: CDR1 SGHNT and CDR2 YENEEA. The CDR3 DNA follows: TGTGCCAGCAGCTTAGATCACATGAACACTGAAGCTTTCTTT. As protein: CASSLDHMNTEAFF.

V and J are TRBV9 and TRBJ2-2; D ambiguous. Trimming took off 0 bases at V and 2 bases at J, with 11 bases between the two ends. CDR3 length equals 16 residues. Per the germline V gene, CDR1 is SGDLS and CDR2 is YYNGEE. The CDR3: CASSVVPGSNTGELFF. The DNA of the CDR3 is TGTGCCAGCAGCGTAGTCCCGGGTTCTAACACCGGGGAGCTGTTTTTT.

The CDR3 protein is CASSSPSTSGSPNEQYF. The CDR3 DNA reads as TGTGCCAGCAGCTCCCCTTCGACTAGCGGGAGTCCCAACGAGCAGTACTTC. This chain connects TRBV7-9 to TRBJ2-7; TRBD2 matches at 12 bases. This CDR3 has 17 amino acids. Unmatched junction bases numbered 12, after V lost 4 bases and J lost 5 bases. CDR1 is SEHNR and CDR2 is FQNEAQ in the germline V gene (reference sequence).